This entry features one T cell receptor (beta chain) sequence. Its matching antigen is unknown. In chemo-refractory metastatic non-small-cell lung cancer, patients got ipilimumab CTLA-4 blockade together with focal radiation. Data came from immunoSEQ multiplex PCR; TCRdb stores just in-frame clones and leaves some out. This table has fewer than 40,000 clones, 70% to 75% appearing once. The data were obtained in a study of radiotherapy plus CTLA-4 blockade in lung cancer. Study overall: For about 19% of patients, objective responses occurred, and about 33% had disease control.

Whole-study findings and limits: Once radiotherapy plus ipilimumab had been given, TCR clones derived from tumor expanded in blood.

Trimming removed 6 bases from V and 6 bases from J; junction bases left unmatched: 8. The CDR3 consists of 14 residues. CDR1 is SGHAT and CDR2 is FQNNGV in the germline V gene. This receptor was identified in a human donor with non-small cell lung cancer whose response to radiotherapy plus ipilimumab could not be evaluated. Sample: peripheral blood, taken from a patient treated with radiotherapy plus ipilimumab. J is TRBJ1-1 and V is TRBV11-2; 9 positions match TRBD1. DNA of the CDR3: TGTGCCAGCAGTTCACAGGGGGCGCCGGCTGAAGCTTTCTTT. As protein: CASSSQGAPAEAFF.